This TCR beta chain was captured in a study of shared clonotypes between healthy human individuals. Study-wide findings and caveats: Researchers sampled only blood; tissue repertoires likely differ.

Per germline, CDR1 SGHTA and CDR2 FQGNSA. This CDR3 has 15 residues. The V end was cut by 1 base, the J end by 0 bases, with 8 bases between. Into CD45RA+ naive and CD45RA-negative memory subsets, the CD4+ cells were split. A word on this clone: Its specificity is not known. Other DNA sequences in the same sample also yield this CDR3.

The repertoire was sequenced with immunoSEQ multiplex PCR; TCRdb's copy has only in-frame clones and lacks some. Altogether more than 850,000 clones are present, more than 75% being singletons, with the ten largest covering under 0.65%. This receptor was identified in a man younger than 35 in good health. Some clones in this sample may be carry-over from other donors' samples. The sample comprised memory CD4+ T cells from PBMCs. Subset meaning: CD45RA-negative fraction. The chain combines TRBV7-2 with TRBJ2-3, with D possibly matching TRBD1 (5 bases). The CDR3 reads CASSLEGYSTDTQYF. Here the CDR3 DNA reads TGTGCCAGCAGCTTAGAGGGGTATAGCACAGATACGCAGTATTTT.